The clone carrying this T cell receptor (beta chain) was seen more than once but under ten times. Trimming stripped 0 bases from V and 6 bases from J, with 14 bases between. The germline V gene encodes CDR1 SGHRS and CDR2 YFSETQ. This CDR3 spans 15 amino acids. This specimen comes from a study of blood T cell repertoires in COVID-19. Looking at the study overall: Acute-phase and convalescent COVID-19 samples originated in the United States, Italy and Spain. PBMCs, B-cell-depleted T cells, or T cells were the source of the cDNA or gDNA that made up the material.

Authors' data handling: Scientists estimated how many nucleated cells there were by amplifying reference gene primers. TCRdb's table, derived via immunoSEQ multiplex PCR, lists solely in-frame clones and lacks some. D and trimming were read from the DNA, whereas the V and J calls and clone size are those reported in that table. This repertoire shows hundreds of thousands of clones, approximately 86% found once; its top ten account for 6% to 9%. The rearrangement uses TRBV5-1 and TRBJ2-3; D perhaps matches TRBD1 (5 bases). The sequence was collected from a man in his 60s who had recovered from COVID-19. Material for sequencing was peripheral blood. CDR3 sequence (DNA): TGCGCCAGCAGCTTGGGTGGGGCCCCGGTCGATACGCAGTATTTT. This sequence encodes CASSLGGAPVDTQYF.